The 21 T cell receptor beta chains below come from one sample, sequenced in a study of regulatory T cells in long-lasting Graves disease. Noted time point: newly diagnosed GD, antithyroid drugs for less than 3 months. RNA extracted from PBMCs served as the sequencing template. Through Arm-PCR of CDR3 regions and iRepertoire HTBI primers, TCR beta libraries were built. MiXCR, run by TCRdb on the multiplex PCR reads, gives a single entry per CDR3 protein. Among about 430,000 distinct CDR3 sequences listed, roughly 15% were seen once. These data were also reused for a study on T cells in Graves' hyperthyroidism and ophthalmopathy.

The sequenced sample was peripheral blood mononuclear cells (PBMCs), obtained at new diagnosis, from a patient treated with antithyroid drugs. The receptors were gathered from a woman aged 35 to 49 with Graves disease.

This clonotype was recorded many times. V usage is TRBV20-1 and J usage is TRBJ2-1, with 12 bases aligning to TRBD2. V was clipped by 5 bases and J by 9 bases; unmatched bases: 8. The CDR3 sequence is 14 residues long. Germline-derived CDR1 and CDR2 are DFQATT and SNEGSKA (reference sequence). CDR3 protein: CSASRLAGEGEQFF. CDR3 nucleotide sequence: TGCAGTGCTTCCCGACTAGCGGGAGAGGGTGAGCAGTTCTTC.

Only a few counts were recorded for this clonotype. V gene TRBV25-1 combines with J gene TRBJ2-6, with TRBD1 matching 7 bases. Germline V gene data show CDR1 as MGHDK and CDR2 as SYGVNS. V lost 6 bases and J lost 0; bases outside the gene matches: 5. The CDR3 is 16 residues long. CDR3 in amino acids: CASRGTDRSGANVLTF. CDR3 nucleotide sequence: TGTGCCAGCAGAGGGACAGACCGCTCTGGGGCCAACGTCCTGACTTTC.

This clonotype appeared many times. CDR3 DNA: TGCAGTGCTAGGTGGGGACAGGGAGATCAGCCCCAGCATTTT. Protein sequence: CSARWGQGDQPQHF. The chain recombines TRBV20-1 with TRBJ1-5; TRBD1 matches at 9 bases. V was clipped by 3 bases and J by 5 bases; unmatched bases: 5. The CDR3 totals 14 residues. In germline, CDR1 is DFQATT, CDR2 SNEGSKA (reference sequence).

In this sample, this clonotype turned up many times. CDR3 sequence reads: CASSYSSMASGEQQYF. The CDR3 DNA sequence: TGTGCCAGCAGTTACTCGAGTATGGCTAGCGGGGAACAGCAGTACTTC. The chain links TRBV6-5 to TRBJ2-7; 9 bases agree with TRBD2. Germline lookup yields CDR1 MNHEY and CDR2 SVGAGI. V lost 0 bases and J lost 8; bases outside the gene matches: 11. CDR3 size: 16 residues.

The table lists this clonotype with many counts. This sequence joins TRBV12-3 or TRBV12-4 and TRBJ2-3, with 10 bases fitting TRBD1. The length of the CDR3 is 16 residues. V was pared by 6 bases and J by 3 bases, with 9 bases of the junction left unmatched. The DNA of the CDR3 is TGTGCCAGCAGACACCGGGACAGGGGAATAACAGATACGCAGTATTTT. It translates to CASRHRDRGITDTQYF.

This clonotype came up many times. The V and J genes are TRBV24-1 and TRBJ1-5; the D is unclear. Trimming left V 1 base short and J 7 bases short, with 13 bases between. CDR1 and CDR2 (germline): KGHDR, SFDVKD. The CDR3 is 15 residues long. Written as DNA, the CDR3 is TGTGCCACCAGTGATTTATGGCCTCGAGGACAGCCCCAGCATTTT. Its translation is CATSDLWPRGQPQHF.

This clonotype was recorded many times. The J gene is TRBJ2-7, the V gene TRBV27, with D perhaps TRBD2 (6 bases). This CDR3 region has 17 residues. The V gene lost 4 bases and the J gene lost 4 bases, with 23 bases spanning the gap. Germline CDR1 and CDR2: MNHEY and SMNVEV (reference sequence). CDR3 sequence reads: CASSSLPRDFAPYEQYF. For the CDR3, the DNA is TGTGCCAGCAGTTCTCTTCCGCGGGACTTCGCCCCTTACGAGCAGTACTTC.

This clonotype was found many times. J is TRBJ2-2 and V is TRBV7-3; a weak D match, TRBD2 (5 bases). Looked up from germline, CDR1 is SGHTA and CDR2 is FQGTGA. The CDR3 totals 13 residues. V lost 5 bases and J 3 bases, leaving 7 bases between the germline ends. For the CDR3, the DNA is TGTGCCAGCAGCGGGAGTCACACCGGGGAGCTGTTTTTT. Its translation: CASSGSHTGELFF.

The V gene is TRBV5-1, the J gene TRBJ1-2; D not resolved. Germline CDR1 is SGHRS and CDR2 is YFSETQ. Trimming stripped 4 bases from V and 4 bases from J, with 20 bases between. The CDR3 is 16 residues long. The DNA for the CDR3 is TGCGCCAGCAGCCCCCACAAGGGAGGGCAGCCCTATGGCTACACCTTC. This gives the protein CASSPHKGGQPYGYTF. Full variable domain (rest looked up from reference TRBV5-1 and TRBJ1-2): KAGVTQTPRYLIKTRGQQVTLSCSPISGHRSVSWYQQTPGQGLQFLFEYFSETQRNKGNFPGRFSGRQFSNSRSEMNVSTLELGDSALYLCASSPHKGGQPYGYTFGSGTRLTVV.

This clonotype came up a few times. The chain employs TRBV25-1 and TRBJ2-3; the D gene is possibly TRBD1 (5 bases). Germline CDR1 reads MGHDK; CDR2 reads SYGVNS. The CDR3 is made up of 14 amino acids. The V end was cut by 4 bases, the J end by 4 bases, with 12 bases between. CDR3 coding DNA: TGTGCCAGCAGTGCGACAGCGATTTCAGATACGCAGTATTTT. Encoded protein: CASSATAISDTQYF.

This clonotype was counted between two and nine times. J is TRBJ2-2 and V is TRBV27; TRBD2 matches 8 bases. Germline CDR1 reads MNHEY; CDR2 reads SMNVEV (reference sequence). V lost 8 bases to trimming and J lost 4 bases; unmatched junction nucleotides: 6. The CDR3 has 14 residues. CDR3 loop: CASLPGGGTGELFF. The CDR3 nucleotides are TGTGCCAGCCTCCCGGGGGGGGGCACCGGGGAGCTGTTTTTT.

The chain recombines TRBV28 with TRBJ1-5, with TRBD1 as a possible D gene (5 bases). Trimming took off 7 bases at V and 6 bases at J, with 13 bases between the two ends. The CDR3 is 13 residues long. Per the germline V gene, CDR1 is MDHEN and CDR2 is SYDVKM. CDR3 in amino acids: CASIRGVSQPQHF. Written as DNA, the CDR3 is TGTGCCAGCATACGGGGGGTAAGTCAGCCCCAGCATTTT.

The chain carries TRBV5-1 and TRBJ2-1; TRBD2 is a possible D gene (6 bases). The CDR3 is 15 residues long. CDR1 is SGHRS and CDR2 is YFSETQ in the germline V gene. The germline V and J ends were trimmed by 1 base and 4 bases, with 12 bases remaining between them. For the CDR3, the DNA is TGCGCCAGCAGCTTGAGGCTAGCGACGTACAATGAGCAGTTCTTC. Translated, it gives CASSLRLATYNEQFF. The entire variable domain, with the rest obtained from reference TRBV5-1 and TRBJ2-1, is as follows: KAGVTQTPRYLIKTRGQQVTLSCSPISGHRSVSWYQQTPGQGLQFLFEYFSETQRNKGNFPGRFSGRQFSNSRSEMNVSTLELGDSALYLCASSLRLATYNEQFFGPGTRLTVL.

Many counts were recorded for this clonotype. This sequence joins TRBV20-1 and TRBJ2-1; 10 positions match TRBD2. The CDR3 extends over 15 amino acids. V was pared by 6 bases and J by 8 bases, with 13 bases of the junction left unmatched. Germline lookup yields CDR1 DFQATT and CDR2 SNEGSKA (reference sequence). CDR3 sequence: CSALTSGKRVHEQFF. The CDR3 DNA reads as TGCAGTGCCCTAACTAGCGGGAAGAGGGTCCATGAGCAGTTCTTC.

This clonotype was seen at least ten times. The V call is TRBV28, the J call TRBJ1-2, with D perhaps matching TRBD1 (5 bases). Germline values: CDR1 MDHEN, CDR2 SYDVKM. The CDR3 extends over 15 amino acids. Trimming shortened V by 2 bases and J by 3 bases, and 13 bases separated the two germline ends. DNA of the CDR3: TGTGCCAGCAGTTTAGTAGCAGGGATAGACTATGGCTACACCTTC. Its translation is CASSLVAGIDYGYTF.

This clonotype was picked up many times. This chain connects TRBV18 to TRBJ2-1; tentative D call: TRBD2 (6 bases). Trimming left V 4 bases short and J 1 base short, with 11 bases between. The CDR3 length is 15 residues. Germline values: CDR1 KGHSH, CDR2 LQKENI. The CDR3 bases are TGTGCCAGCTCACTTATAGCGGAATCCTACAATGAGCAGTTCTTC. It encodes CASSLIAESYNEQFF.

This chain joins TRBV18 and TRBJ1-1, with unresolved D. The CDR3 sequence is 13 residues long. V was pared by 2 bases and J by 3 bases, with 7 bases between. Germline CDR1 reads KGHSH; CDR2 reads LQKENI. CDR3 residues: CASSPDGYTEAFF. The CDR3 region has the DNA TGTGCCAGCTCACCAGACGGGTACACTGAAGCTTTCTTT.

This chain uses TRBV9 with TRBJ2-2; D might be TRBD1 (6 bases). CDR1 and CDR2 from the germline V gene are SGDLS and YYNGEE. This CDR3 spans 15 amino acids. V shed 3 bases and J shed 1 base, with 10 bases lying between them. The CDR3 loop is CASSGQGRNTGELFF. CDR3 bases: TGTGCCAGCAGCGGCCAGGGGAGGAACACCGGGGAGCTGTTTTTT.

A note on this clonotype: A much larger clone sits a single nucleotide away, making a read error possible. The chain joins TRBV20-1 to TRBJ2-7; 10 positions match TRBD2. CDR1 is DFQATT, CDR2 SNEGSKA, per germline (reference sequence). The CDR3 runs to 17 residues. CDR3 protein: CSARDLLAGVNTYKQYF. The CDR3, as DNA: TGCAGTGCTAGAGATCTCCTAGCGGGAGTGAACACCTACAAGCAGTACTTC.

The chain recombines TRBV19 with TRBJ1-3, with unresolved D. Germline V lookup: CDR1 LNHDA, CDR2 SQIVND (reference sequence). The CDR3 is 16 amino acids. Trimming pared 7 bases from V and 0 bases from J, leaving 16 bases between. CDR3 amino acids: CASTFKGQLSGNTIYF. The CDR3 region has the DNA TGTGCCAGTACATTCAAAGGTCAACTCTCTGGAAACACCATATATTTT.

In its sample, this clonotype was seen many times. This chain joins TRBV20-1 and TRBJ2-7; D is unclear. Trimming cost V 3 bases and J 2 bases, with 14 bases left between them. Germline V CDR1 and CDR2: DFQATT, SNEGSKA (reference sequence). CDR3 length: 14 amino acids. CDR3 nucleotide sequence: TGCAGTGCTAGGGGAATGACTCTTACCTACGAGCAGTACTTC. Protein product: CSARGMTLTYEQYF.